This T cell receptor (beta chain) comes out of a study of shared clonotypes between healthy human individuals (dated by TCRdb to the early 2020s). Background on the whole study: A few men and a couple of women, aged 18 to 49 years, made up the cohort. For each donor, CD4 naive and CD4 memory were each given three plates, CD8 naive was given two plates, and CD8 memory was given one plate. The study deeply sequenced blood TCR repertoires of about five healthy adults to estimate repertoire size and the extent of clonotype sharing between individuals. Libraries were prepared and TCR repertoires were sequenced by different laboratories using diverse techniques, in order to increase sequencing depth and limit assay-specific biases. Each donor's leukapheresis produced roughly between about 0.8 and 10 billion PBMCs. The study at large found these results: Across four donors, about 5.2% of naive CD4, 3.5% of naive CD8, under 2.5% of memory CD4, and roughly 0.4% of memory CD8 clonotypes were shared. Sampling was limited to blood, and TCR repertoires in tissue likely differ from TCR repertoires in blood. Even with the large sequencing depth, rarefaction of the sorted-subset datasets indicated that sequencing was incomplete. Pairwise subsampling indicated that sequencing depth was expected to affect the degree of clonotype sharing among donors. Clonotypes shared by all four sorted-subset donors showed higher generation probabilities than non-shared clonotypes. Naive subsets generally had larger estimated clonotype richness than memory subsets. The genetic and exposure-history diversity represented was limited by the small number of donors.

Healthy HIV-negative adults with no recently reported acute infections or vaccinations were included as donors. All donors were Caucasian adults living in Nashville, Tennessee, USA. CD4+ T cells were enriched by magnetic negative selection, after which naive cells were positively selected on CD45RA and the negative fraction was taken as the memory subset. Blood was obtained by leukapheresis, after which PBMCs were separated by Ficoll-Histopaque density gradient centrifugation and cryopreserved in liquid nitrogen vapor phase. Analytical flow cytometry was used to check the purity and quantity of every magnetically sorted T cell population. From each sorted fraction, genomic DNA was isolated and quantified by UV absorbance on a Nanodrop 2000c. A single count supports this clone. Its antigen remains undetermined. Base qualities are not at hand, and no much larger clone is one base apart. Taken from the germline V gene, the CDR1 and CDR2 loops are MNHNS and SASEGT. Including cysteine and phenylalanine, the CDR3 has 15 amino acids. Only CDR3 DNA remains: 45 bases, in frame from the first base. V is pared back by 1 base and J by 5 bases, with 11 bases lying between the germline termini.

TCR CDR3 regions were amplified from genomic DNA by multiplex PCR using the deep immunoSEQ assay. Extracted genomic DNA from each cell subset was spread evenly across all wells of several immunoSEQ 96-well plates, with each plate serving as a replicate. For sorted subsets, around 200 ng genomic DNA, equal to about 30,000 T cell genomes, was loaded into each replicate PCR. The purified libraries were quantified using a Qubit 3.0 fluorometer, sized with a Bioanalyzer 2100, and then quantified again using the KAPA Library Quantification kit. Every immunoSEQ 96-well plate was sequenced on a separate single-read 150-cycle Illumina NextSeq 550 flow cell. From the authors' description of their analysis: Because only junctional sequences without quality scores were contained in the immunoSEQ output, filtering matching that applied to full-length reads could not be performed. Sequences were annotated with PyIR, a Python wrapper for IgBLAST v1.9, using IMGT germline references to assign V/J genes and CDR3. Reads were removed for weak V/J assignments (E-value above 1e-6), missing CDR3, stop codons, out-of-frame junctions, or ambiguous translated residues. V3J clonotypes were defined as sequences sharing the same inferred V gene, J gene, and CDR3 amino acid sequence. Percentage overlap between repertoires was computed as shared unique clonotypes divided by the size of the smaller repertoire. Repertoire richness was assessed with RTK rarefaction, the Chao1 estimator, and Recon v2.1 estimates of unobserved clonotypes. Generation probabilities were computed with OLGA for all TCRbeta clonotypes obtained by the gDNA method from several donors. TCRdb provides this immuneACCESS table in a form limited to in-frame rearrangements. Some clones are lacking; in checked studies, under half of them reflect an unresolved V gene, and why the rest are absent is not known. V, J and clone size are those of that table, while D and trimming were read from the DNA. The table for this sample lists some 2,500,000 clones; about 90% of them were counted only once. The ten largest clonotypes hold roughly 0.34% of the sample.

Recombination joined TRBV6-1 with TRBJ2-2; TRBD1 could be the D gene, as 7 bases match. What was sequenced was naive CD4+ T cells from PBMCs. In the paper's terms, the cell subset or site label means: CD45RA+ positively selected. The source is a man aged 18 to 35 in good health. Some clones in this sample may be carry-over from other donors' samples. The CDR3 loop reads CASSEGQGGTGELFF. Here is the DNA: TGTGCCAGCAGTGAAGGACAGGGAGGTACCGGGGAGCTGTTTTTT.